This TCR beta chain was sequenced during a study of OX40 agonist ivuxolimab in advanced cancers. Overall study results and limits: At 0.1 to 3.0 mg/kg and by week 6, clonal expansion occurred in CD4+ and CD8+ blood T cells.

Method: immunoSEQ multiplex PCR; TCRdb's copy keeps in-frame clones and lacks some. The sample has about 40,000 clones; 70% to 90% are singletons. This clone was seen just once. Its specificity is not known. The V end was cut by 0 bases, the J end by 0 bases, with 6 bases between. The CDR3 runs to 15 residues. Germline loops: CDR1 SGDLS, CDR2 YYNGEE. With autoimmune disease history or systemic immunosuppression, patients were excluded. J is TRBJ2-2 and V is TRBV9; D not resolved. The clonotype was recovered from an adult with an advanced solid tumor such as melanoma, head and neck, liver or kidney cancer. This material consisted of CD4+ or CD8+ T cells sorted from blood, taken in a trial of the OX40 agonist ivuxolimab. CDR3 sequence (DNA): TGTGCCAGCAGCGTAGCTGGGTCGAACACCGGGGAGCTGTTTTTT. Encoded protein: CASSVAGSNTGELFF.